A single sample is the source of the 11 T cell receptor beta chains below, sequenced in a study of Tregs in tolerant kidney transplant recipients. These TCRs are of unknown antigen specificity. This table comes from immunoSEQ multiplex PCR, and its TCRdb copy is limited to in-frame clones, with some not included. The sample lists roughly 40,000 clones, 95% occurring once. Sequencing was done on a sample of Tregs from blood cultured with allogeneic cells. These receptors all come from a human donor in good health.

V usage is TRBV5-1 and J usage is TRBJ2-5; D tentatively fits TRBD1 or TRBD2 (5 bases each). Trimming took off 5 bases at V and 5 bases at J, with 22 bases between the two ends. The germline gives CDR1 SGHRS, CDR2 YFSETQ. The CDR3 is 16 residues long. The CDR3 loop reads CASSSSSGTHGETQYF. The CDR3 bases are TGCGCCAGCAGTTCCTCCTCCGGGACCCACGGGGAGACCCAGTACTTC.

CDR3 nucleotides: TGTGCCATCAGTGGAACCCAGCGGTCAGAGACCCAGTACTTC. This codes for CAISGTQRSETQYF. The chain employs TRBV10-3 and TRBJ2-5, with D perhaps TRBD2 (5 bases). This CDR3 is built from 14 residues. V was clipped by 4 bases and J by 4 bases, with 13 bases between them. Germline V gene lookup returns CDR1 ENHRY and CDR2 SYGVKD.

The genes are TRBV11-1 and TRBJ2-4, with a tentative D call TRBD2 (5 bases). Between the trimmed V and J ends, which lost 3 bases and 11 bases, there was a span of 14 bases. Germline-derived CDR1 and CDR2 are SGHAT and FQDESV (reference sequence). There are 13 residues in the CDR3. CDR3 loop: CASSFGGSAFQYF. CDR3 sequence (DNA): TGTGCCAGCAGCTTCGGCGGGTCTGCTTTTCAGTACTTC.

The chain couples TRBV5-4 to TRBJ1-2, with D unclear. The CDR3 is 14 residues long. Germline assignment: CDR1 SGHNT and CDR2 YYREEE (reference sequence). The germline V and J ends were trimmed by 1 base and 2 bases, with 9 bases remaining between them. The CDR3: CASSLYLGNYGYTF. In DNA, the CDR3 is TGTGCCAGCAGCTTGTACCTCGGCAACTATGGCTACACCTTC.

The chain recombines TRBV25-1 with TRBJ2-4, with 9 bases identical to TRBD2. The CDR3 totals 16 residues. The germline gives CDR1 MGHDK, CDR2 SYGVNS. Trimming at V came to 0 bases and at J to 8 bases, leaving 8 bases not matched to a gene. CDR3 coding DNA: TGTGCCAGCAGTGAATATAGCGGGGGCCGCCGGGACATTCAGTACTTC. It is translated as CASSEYSGGRRDIQYF.

The V and J genes are TRBV5-1 and TRBJ1-2; D may be TRBD1 (6 bases). The CDR3 sequence is 14 residues long. Germline CDR1 SGHRS, CDR2 YFSETQ. Trimming took 4 bases from V and 2 from J, leaving 12 bases between them. The CDR3 nucleotides read TGCGCCAGCAGCCTAGCGACAGGAAACTATGGCTACACCTTC. Residues: CASSLATGNYGYTF.

This rearrangement joins TRBV7-3 to TRBJ1-1; D gene unclear. CDR3 length: 13 residues. Between the trimmed V and J ends, which lost 2 bases and 0 bases, there was a span of 4 bases. Germline CDR1 is SGHTA and CDR2 is FQGTGA. The CDR3 DNA reads TGTGCCAGCAGCTTAGATATGAACACTGAAGCTTTCTTT. Amino acid sequence: CASSLDMNTEAFF.

A single count supports this clone. The DNA for the CDR3 is TGTGCCAGCAGTGAATCGGGGGTGGGCTATGGCTACACCTTC. As protein: CASSESGVGYGYTF. The chain joins TRBV25-1 to TRBJ1-2, with a possible D match to TRBD1 (5 bases). This CDR3 has 14 amino acids. Trimming took off 1 base at V and 4 bases at J, with 10 bases between the two ends. Germline V gene data show CDR1 as MGHDK and CDR2 as SYGVNS.

This clone has more than one count but fewer than ten. The CDR3 DNA sequence: TGTGCCAGTAGTAAAAACAGGGCGGACACTGAAGCTTTCTTT. It translates to CASSKNRADTEAFF. The chain uses TRBV19 and TRBJ1-1; tentative D call: TRBD1 (6 bases). Trimming left V 4 bases short and J 3 bases short, with 12 bases between. The CDR3 spans 14 residues. Germline V gives CDR1 LNHDA, CDR2 SQIVND (reference sequence).

This sequence joins TRBV2 and TRBJ1-2; 7 bases are a match to TRBD1. Germline V lookup: CDR1 SNHLY, CDR2 FYNNEI. V dropped 6 bases and J dropped 4; count of bases not matched to a gene: 5. The CDR3 totals 13 residues. The CDR3 spells CASSERGPYGYTF. The CDR3 DNA reads TGTGCCAGCAGCGAAAGGGGGCCCTATGGCTACACCTTC.

A few counts support this clone. The genes are TRBV18 and TRBJ1-5; 9 bases align to TRBD1. V was pared by 8 bases and J by 4 bases, with 6 bases of the junction left unmatched. The CDR3 covers 14 residues. The germline gives CDR1 KGHSH, CDR2 LQKENI. CDR3 sequence (DNA): TGTGCCAGCCAGGCGGGACAGGGAAATCAGCCCCAGCATTTT. Translating it yields CASQAGQGNQPQHF. The variable domain in full, with the rest retrieved from reference TRBV18 and TRBJ1-5, is NAGVMQNPRHLVRRRGQEARLRCSPMKGHSHVYWYRQLPEEGLKFMVYLQKENIIDESGMPKERFSAEFPKEGPSILRIQQVVRGDSAAYFCASQAGQGNQPQHFGDGTRLSIL.